This TCR beta chain derives from a study of T cells after yellow fever vaccination. Findings and caveats of the study: The secondary response showed a weaker magnitude and a faster peak, day 5 versus 15. Just a small share of clonotypes turned up in the CD4 compartment as well as the CD8 compartment. The booster response re-showed most primary clones: 96% CD4, approximately 90% CD8.

This clonotype was seen at least ten times. Antigen specificity is unknown. 5'RACE template switching produced TCR cDNA carrying a universal primer site and UMIs. TCRdb reanalysed the 5' RACE reads using MiXCR and keeps one entry per CDR3 protein. Of approximately 250,000 distinct CDR3 sequences listed, roughly 3.5% are singletons. The sequences come from PBMCs, collected 15 days after the yellow fever booster vaccination. This sequence was found in a man between 18 and 29 years old who received the YFV17D yellow fever vaccine.

The CDR3 loop is CASSLSGSSYNEQFF. The CDR3 bases are TGTGCCAGCAGCTTAAGCGGGTCATCATACAATGAGCAGTTCTTC. This chain uses TRBV7-2 with TRBJ2-1, with D tentatively TRBD2 (6 bases). The CDR3 spans 15 residues. With 2 bases removed from V and 4 bases from J, the gap between germline ends came to 12 bases. Looked up from germline, CDR1 is SGHTA and CDR2 is FQGNSA. Full variable domain (rest looked up from reference TRBV7-2 and TRBJ2-1): GAGVSQSPSNKVTEKGKDVELRCDPISGHTALYWYRQSLGQGLEFLIYFQGNSAPDKSGLPSDRFSAERTGGSVSTLTIQRTQQEDSAVYLCASSLSGSSYNEQFFGPGTRLTVL.